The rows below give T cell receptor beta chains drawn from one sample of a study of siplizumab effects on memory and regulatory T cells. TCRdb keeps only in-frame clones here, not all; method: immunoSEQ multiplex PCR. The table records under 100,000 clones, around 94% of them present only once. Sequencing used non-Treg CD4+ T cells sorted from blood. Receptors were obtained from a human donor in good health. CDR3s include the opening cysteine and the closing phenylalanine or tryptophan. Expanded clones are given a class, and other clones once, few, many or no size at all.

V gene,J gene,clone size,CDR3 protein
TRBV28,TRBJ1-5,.,CASSLKTGLSNQPQHF
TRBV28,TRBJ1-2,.,CASSGRGQGYYGYTF
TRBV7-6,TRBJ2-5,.,CASSLEGQTGGTQYF
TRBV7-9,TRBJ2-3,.,CASSQDRQASYTDTQYF
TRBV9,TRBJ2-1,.,CASSPTDYNEQFF
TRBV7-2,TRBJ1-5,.,CASRQDNQPQHF
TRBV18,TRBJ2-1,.,CASSPFPATIGHNEQFF
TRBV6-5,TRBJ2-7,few,CASSLGQGYEQYF
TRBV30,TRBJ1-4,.,CAWSVGSGWKLFF
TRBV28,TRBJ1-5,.,CASSFRNQPQHF
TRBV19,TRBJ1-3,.,CASIYGGQGRGNTIYF
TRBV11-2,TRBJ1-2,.,CASTFTLAQGPLLGYTF
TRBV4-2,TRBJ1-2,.,CASSQDRGRGYTF
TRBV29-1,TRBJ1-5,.,CSARNSNQPQHF
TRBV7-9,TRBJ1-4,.,CASSLAGAGEKLFF
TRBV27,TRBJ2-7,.,CASSLGSGRPYEQYF
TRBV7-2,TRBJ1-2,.,CASSQSPPDRRLYGYTF
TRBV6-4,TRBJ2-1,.,CASSEGTSGYNEQFF
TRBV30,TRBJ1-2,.,CAWSRRGLSNYGYTF
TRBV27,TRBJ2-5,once,CASSFSVLQETQYF
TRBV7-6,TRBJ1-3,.,CASSRTQGNTIYF
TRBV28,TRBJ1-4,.,CASSTPGTGGKKLFF
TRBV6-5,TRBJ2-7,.,CASSAGTASYEQYF
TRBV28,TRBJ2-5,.,CASTLAGVGETQYF
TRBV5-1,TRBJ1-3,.,CASSLAGSGNTIYF
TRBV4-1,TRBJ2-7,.,CASSQDKLLRTSYEQYF
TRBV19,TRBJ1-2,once,CASSILGQVVSYGYTF
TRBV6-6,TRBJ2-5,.,CASSTQGQGRETQYF
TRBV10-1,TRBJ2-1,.,CASSESGKQFF
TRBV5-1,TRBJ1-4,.,CASSPATNEKLFF
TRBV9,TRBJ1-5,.,CASSVEGSNQPQHF
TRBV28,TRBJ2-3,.,CASSFRGLGADTQYF
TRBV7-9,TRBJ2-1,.,CASSLVKNEQFF
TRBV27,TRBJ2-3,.,CASSLDRVDTQYF
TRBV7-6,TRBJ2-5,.,CASSLFGPSGIQETQYF
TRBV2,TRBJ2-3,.,CASRNDREWGADTQYF
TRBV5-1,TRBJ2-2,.,CASRRDSGSDHRELFF